This T cell receptor beta chain is drawn from a study of shared clonotypes between healthy human individuals. This clone was detected only once. Replicate sorted-subset PCRs were loaded with around 0.2 ug DNA, about 30,000 T cell genomes. Clones were read by immunoSEQ multiplex PCR, and TCRdb kept only the in-frame ones, dropping some. The sample shows a few million clones, 85% to 95% of them seen only once. This CDR3 has 16 residues. Between the trimmed V and J ends, which lost 8 bases and 1 base, there was a span of 17 bases. Germline CDR1 is LGHNA and CDR2 is YNFKEQ. Each donor was a Caucasian adult residing in Nashville, Tennessee.

The sequenced sample was naive CD4+ T cells sorted from blood. Subset reported: CD45RA+ positively selected. The V call is TRBV4-2, the J call TRBJ2-2, with a weak D call TRBD2 (6 bases). The TCR was taken from a man between 18 and 35 years old in good health. The CDR3 coding sequence is TGTGCCAGCCGGGGGATCTCAATTGGGAACACCGGGGAGCTGTTTTTT. Its translation: CASRGISIGNTGELFF.